This TCR beta chain emerged from a study of blood T cells in healthy people across ages. Study-wide findings and caveats: Unsorted PBMC material precluded a definitive naive versus antigen-experienced comparison. Roughly linear age-related decline in beta diversity appeared, significant by age around 38. Long-lived donors had more naive CD4+ cells and higher diversity than aged donors.

V was pared by 1 base and J by 2 bases, with 11 bases of the junction left unmatched. The CDR3 has 18 amino acids. Germline V gene data show CDR1 as SGHAT and CDR2 as FQDESV (reference sequence). For the second PCR, which ran for about 7 to 11 cycles, a sample-barcoded 5' primer and a J-beta primer mix were used. TCRdb fed the 5' RACE reads into MiXCR, producing one record per CDR3 protein. Here the sample spans about 730,000 distinct CDR3 sequences, about 40% being singletons. Samples each yielded at least 6 micrograms of total RNA. This clonotype was detected ten times or more. The target antigen is unknown.

This TCR was recovered from an older woman in good health. The sequenced sample was blood. The V gene is TRBV11-1, the J gene TRBJ2-7; 10 nucleotides line up with TRBD2. The CDR3 DNA follows: TGTGCCAGCAGCTTAGAAGCTAGCGGGAGAACCCAGGCCTACGAGCAGTACTTC. Encoded protein: CASSLEASGRTQAYEQYF. Full variable domain (outside the CDR3, taken from reference TRBV11-1 and TRBJ2-7): EAEVAQSPRYKITEKSQAVAFWCDPISGHATLYWYRQILGQGPELLVQFQDESVVDDSQLPKDRFSAERLKGVDSTLKIQPAELGDSAMYLCASSLEASGRTQAYEQYFGPGTRLTVT.